These T cell receptor beta chains were read from a single sample in a study of blood T cells in healthy people across ages. TCRdb re-analysed the 5' RACE reads in MiXCR, keeping a single row per CDR3 protein. The table shows about 1.6 million distinct CDR3 sequences, with about 32% occurring only once. What was sequenced was blood. These receptors were collected from a woman in her 30s in good health. CDR3s include the opening cysteine and the closing phenylalanine or tryptophan.

v_gene	j_gene	CDR3aa
TRBV5-1	TRBJ2-3	CASNTGDKNTDTQYF
TRBV5-1	TRBJ1-1	CASSLVGNTDAFF
TRBV20-1	TRBJ2-5	CSARAGAGAQETQYF
TRBV30	TRBJ2-7	CAWSGTGRSYEQYF
TRBV7-9	TRBJ1-2	CASSLIEQGLTF
TRBV7-9	TRBJ1-6	CASSLAYGGGNSPLHF
TRBV27	TRBJ2-5	CASSPHRAQETQYF
TRBV3-1	TRBJ2-1	CASSPGTSGYSEQFF
TRBV7-9	TRBJ2-1	CASSSDRDSQFF
TRBV20-1	TRBJ2-6	CSARVGLGTNVLTF
TRBV2	TRBJ2-3	CASSEALLGAADTQYF
TRBV27	TRBJ2-7	CASSRVVVPVGPYEQYF
TRBV4-1	TRBJ1-1	CASSQVGWVDTEAFF
TRBV7-2	TRBJ2-1	CASSITGTNEQFF
TRBV4-2	TRBJ2-6	CAGSQLQGASGANVLTF
TRBV9	TRBJ2-3	CASGGGGGASDTQYF
TRBV27	TRBJ2-3	CASSLGAGGPPDTQYF
TRBV3-1	TRBJ2-5	CASSQGRTAAGTQYF
TRBV7-9	TRBJ1-2	CASSLDRGESYGYTF
TRBV3-1	TRBJ2-1	CASSPERPYAQFF
TRBV7-9	TRBJ2-4	CASSPGGGGKNIQYF
TRBV5-1	TRBJ2-5	CASSWGRRGETQYF
TRBV20-1	TRBJ2-1	CSAPKGENEQFF
TRBV24-1	TRBJ2-1	CATSDRLAGDHYNEQFF
TRBV21-1	TRBJ2-3	CAGSKVGTSGGTDTQYF
TRBV20-1	TRBJ2-3	CSVLSLAGGNTQYF
TRBV5-4	TRBJ2-7	CASSPGLASDEQYF
TRBV6-2/TRBV6-3	TRBJ1-2	CASSYWMGGYTF
TRBV20-1	TRBJ2-6	CSARAIPGYSGANVLTF